Included here is one T cell receptor beta chain sequence, with context. The antigen it recognizes is unknown. One base away there is no much larger clone; base qualities are not given. CDR1 and CDR2 are drawn from the germline V gene (reference sequence): SEHNR, FQNEAQ. The CDR3 covers 15 residues, taking in both the cysteine and the phenylalanine. The entry retains the CDR3 DNA only, 45 bases that are in frame from base 1. Ends trimmed: V by 5 bases, J by 4 bases; bases unmatched to a gene: 8. The source of the sample is a study of cytomegalovirus exposure and HLA in healthy donors (dated by TCRdb to the late 2010s). With regard to the full study: In an earlier analysis of some 610 of the donors, roughly 300 Gb of sequence data and 95 million to 130 million unique TCR beta sequences from about 190 million T cells were reported. Roughly 300 gigabases of sequencing data and around 80 million unique TCR sequences made up an early release that covered fewer than 650 HLA-typed donors. Of the 350 to 450 genotyped donors, over 80% were placed in the genetic ancestry cluster associated with self-reported Caucasian donors. The aim of the study was to test whether cataloging public T cell receptors could identify signatures of past pathogen exposure. The study used immunosequencing to profile the T cell repertoires of hundreds of subjects and linked those repertoires to cytomegalovirus serostatus. Besides the first cohort of approximately 670 subjects, a separate validation cohort made up of around 120 different subjects was used. To predict cytomegalovirus infection status, the study brought together high-throughput TCR immunosequencing, statistical association of individual TCRs with disease status, and machine learning. A later analysis re-examined previously published TCR beta repertoires from roughly 720 donors and added high-resolution HLA genotyping to investigate patterns of TCR occurrence. Rather than drawing on any new phenotypic data, the later analysis identified candidate immune exposures from TCR beta sequences and the way those sequences occurred across donors. In an earlier analysis of a few hundred of the donors, high-throughput TCR beta sequencing was used to judge whether each TCR beta V gene segment behaved as functional or pseudogenic. Donor age, sex, ethnicity and CMV serostatus were collected together with the repertoire data. A later genetic analysis used genome-wide SNP genotypes for about three fifths of the roughly 700 donors, treating that subset as a discovery cohort. All discovery cohort repertoires had been generated on a single sequencing platform. Class I and class II HLA loci were covered by the typing at four-digit resolution. Typing coverage differed by locus: A, B, C, DRB1 and DQB1 were typed in roughly 629-630 donors, DQA1 in 522, DPA1 in 600 to 610, and DPB1 in 472. Roughly 5 DR-DQ haplotypes were handled as single units for association and clustering because linkage in the cohort was strong. Across under 500 genotyped donors of the cohort, an average of roughly 250,000 unique TCR beta nucleotide sequences per donor were sequenced, and 15% to 20% of those sequences were non-productive.

The library relied on the immunoSEQ multiplex PCR assay. For the multiplex PCR, a mixture combining 60 forward primers for TCR Vbeta segments and 13 reverse primers for TCR Jbeta segments was used. The CDR3 region of rearranged TCR beta genes was amplified from genomic DNA with a multiplex PCR assay. The amplified TCR beta libraries were sequenced on the Illumina HiSeq System as 87-base-pair reads. The source study handled its data this way. A later analysis counted approximately 76 million unique TCR beta chains across the approximately 700 repertoires, and approximately 11 million of these chains were shared by at least two donors. A nearest-neighbor algorithm error-corrected the raw reads and collapsed the reads into unique sequences, merging closely related sequences to remove PCR and sequencing errors. To assign V, D and J gene segments, CDR3 sequences were aligned to IMGT reference sequences. Each retained sequence needed at least a six-nucleotide match to both a V gene segment and a J gene segment. Rearrangements were called productive when the CDR3 lacked stop codons and stayed in frame with V and J; all others were non-productive. CDR3 was defined according to IMGT convention as the region running from the second conserved V-encoded cysteine to the conserved J-encoded phenylalanine. Sequences without an unambiguous match to a single V gene segment were excluded from the earlier analysis of about 600 of the donors. In an earlier analysis of several hundred of the donors, V segments were called functional above 56.7% productive rearrangements and were called segregating when the between-donor standard deviation exceeded 5%. A statistical classification framework was built to diagnose cytomegalovirus status from the catalog of TCR beta chain sequences. V and J gene assignment, in a later analysis, came from comparing TCR nucleotide sequences with IMGT/GENE-DB human TR gene sequences. Using the TCRdist pipeline, a later analysis assigned CDR3 sequences along with most-parsimonious VDJ recombination scenarios. A later analysis defined each TCR beta chain by its CDR3 amino acid sequence plus V-gene family, and excluded reads lacking a unique V-gene family. To address suspected cross-contamination and a sequencing artifact, a later analysis removed around 600 highly shared, low-generation-probability nucleotide sequences. A later analysis calculated a clonal expansion index for each public chain from normalized within-repertoire ranks of inferred template counts. Generation probabilities in a later analysis came from a VDJ recombination model fitted to out-of-frame rearrangements, and those results were checked against IGoR. Hypergeometric tests were used in a later analysis to score TCR-TCR, TCR-HLA and TCR-CMV co-occurrence, with a repertoire-size bias correction applied to the TCR pairs. To estimate false discovery rates, a later analysis permuted the HLA or CMV assignments 20 times. In a later analysis, co-occurring TCRs were grouped using DBSCAN, and TCRdist sequence similarity was added for clustering within HLA-allele-positive subsets. Repertoires with fewer than 30,000 or more than 120,000 public chains, plus five repertoires with anomalous nucleotide sharing, were excluded from co-occurrence clustering. TCRdb retrieved this table from immuneACCESS and kept in-frame rearrangements only. Not all clones are present; in checked studies, unresolved V genes account for under half, and no reason is known for the remainder. D and trimming come from the DNA, and the V and J calls and clone size come from that table. Within this sample are about 92,000 clones, with almost 85% of them counted one time only. The ten largest account for around 6% of the sample.

What the authors observed across the whole study: A total of 164 TCR beta chains were listed by the study as associated with cytomegalovirus. An earlier analysis of approximately 530 of the donors showed that most TCR beta V segments appeared in productive rearrangements either about 87% or about 30% of the time, which broadly matched IMGT annotations. In a later analysis, HLA-associated TCR beta chains showed more clonal expansion and lower generation probabilities than non-associated chains that were equally common. In a later analysis, several top co-occurrence clusters were reported to appear linked to parvovirus B19, influenza, CMV and Epstein-Barr virus. Presence/absence analyses assumed roughly uniform sequencing depth across donors, an assumption that may not hold. Compared with the approximately 670-donor mean, donors in an Asian-associated ancestry cluster had fewer N-insertions in productive TCRs, according to a later genetic analysis. According to a later analysis, TCR association rates differed among HLA loci, with DRB1 alleles showing the most associated TCRs and HLA-C alleles showing the fewest. It was suggested by the authors that the approach could potentially be generalized to other disease states and immunological phenotypes. For the cohort, immune exposure information was limited to CMV serostatus. When HLA alleles, especially DR and DQ, strongly co-occurred, attributing TCR associations to individual alleles was difficult. Because the 87-base-pair reads could not distinguish some IMGT-functional V segments, including TRBV6-2 and TRBV6-3, those segments were excluded. Across donors, most TCR sequences were observed very rarely, whereas some public TCRs were present in many individuals. The sequencing pipeline was judged likely to have produced a cluster of highly shared sequence variants as a technical artifact. A further reported finding was that TCR beta sequences accurately predicted the HLA-A and HLA-B alleles for most subjects in the first cohort. In vitro tests confirmed that a few of the cytomegalovirus-associated TCR beta chains recognize cytomegalovirus antigens. V-gene and J-gene trimming of TCR beta chains was associated with a missense DCLRE1C variant in a later genetic analysis, and the association was replicated in an independent cohort. In this cohort, only TCR beta chains were sequenced, and detectable features were limited by the absence of alpha or paired-chain data. Specific HLA alleles were associated with 16,951 TCR beta sequences at a false discovery rate of 0.05 in a later analysis. Because HLA typing was missing for some donors at each locus, association tests included only the typed subset. Because counts were too low, about 15 rarely observed V segments, including chromosome 9 orphons, were left out of the earlier analysis of 587 of the donors. The classifier was reported to diagnose cytomegalovirus status with high specificity and sensitivity in both the original cohort and the validation cohort. Linkage disequilibrium might explain the correlated functional status among segregating V segments, but an unknown experimental factor could not be ruled out. A later analysis found that most CMV-associated TCR beta chains appeared HLA-restricted, with HLA associations seemingly driven largely by CMV exposure.

The cohort comprised 710 or so healthy bone marrow donors. Cohort members were all nominally healthy when sampled, although unrecorded immune exposures were likely present. The donor tested CMV seropositive and was one of the 289 seropositive cohort members. A peripheral blood sample was provided by each donor, and peripheral blood mononuclear cells were used for TCR beta sequencing. Genomic DNA extraction from the blood cell samples was performed with the Qiagen DNeasy Blood Extraction Kit. This TCR came from a woman between 18 and 30 years old in good health and CMV-seropositive. Sequences were obtained from PBMCs. The sequence joins TRBV7-9 to TRBJ1-5; 7 of the junction bases match TRBD1. The DNA is TGTGCCAGCAGCAAGGGACAGACCTATAATCAGCCCCAGCATTTT. Translation gives CASSKGQTYNQPQHF. The full variable domain, with segments outside the CDR3 supplied by the reference TRBV7-9 and TRBJ1-5 proteins, appears as DTGVSQNPRHKITKRGQNVTFRCDPISEHNRLYWYRQTLGQGPEFLTYFQNEAQLEKSRLLSDRFSAERPKGSFSTLEIQRTEQGDSAMYLCASSKGQTYNQPQHFGDGTRLSIL.